This T cell receptor (beta chain) appears in the sequencing data of a study of long-term antiretroviral therapy in people with HIV. Run at survey level, the immunoSEQ assay was version v3.0. Generated by immunoSEQ multiplex PCR, the TCRdb table keeps only in-frame clones and is missing some. The sample lists fewer than 25,000 clones, roughly 91% occurring once. Trimming took off 3 bases at V and 0 bases at J, with 9 bases between the two ends. Germline V gene lookup returns CDR1 SEHNR and CDR2 FQNEAQ (reference sequence). This CDR3 spans 15 amino acids. The sequenced sample was unsorted PBMCs, obtained 2.3 years after starting antiretroviral therapy. This clonotype originated in a man in his sixties with HIV. The V call is TRBV7-9, the J call TRBJ2-1, with D maybe TRBD1 (6 bases). The CDR3: CASSLADSSYNEQFF. For the CDR3, the DNA is TGTGCCAGCAGCTTGGCGGACAGCTCCTACAATGAGCAGTTCTTC.